This TCR beta chain is from a study of metastatic and nonmetastatic thyroid tumors. Whole-study context: Thyroid patients, malignant and benign, had repertoires compared across blood and tumor or nodule tissue. Study findings and constraints: Reported TCR beta diversity, measured in blood and tumor, was significantly higher for malignant thyroid tumors than for benign nodules.

This clone was counted only a few times. The antigen is not known. The V gene's germline CDR1 is PRHDT and CDR2 FYEKMQ (reference sequence). CDR3 size: 16 residues. Deletions cut 3 bases from V and 0 bases from J, with 12 bases between. No treatment had been given to any patient before thyroid surgery. In the source study's methods: The authors used CDR3 differences across clinicopathological groups to build a distant-metastasis classifier for papillary thyroid cancer. Using MiXCR, TCRdb re-called clones from the PCR reads. The V and J calls shown here were made by TCRdb, not taken from the authors' results. The table has tens of thousands of clones, roughly 15% seen once; the top ten hold 22%.

This chain links TRBV13 with TRBJ2-1; a weak D match, TRBD2 (5 bases). Sequencing was carried out using blood. The receptor was derived from a female donor with papillary thyroid cancer or a benign thyroid nodule (not recorded which). Some clones in this sample may be carry-over from other donors' samples. The CDR3 loop is CASSFSSRSSYNEQFF. CDR3 in DNA: TGTGCCAGCAGCTTCTCTAGCAGGAGCTCCTACAATGAGCAGTTCTTC.